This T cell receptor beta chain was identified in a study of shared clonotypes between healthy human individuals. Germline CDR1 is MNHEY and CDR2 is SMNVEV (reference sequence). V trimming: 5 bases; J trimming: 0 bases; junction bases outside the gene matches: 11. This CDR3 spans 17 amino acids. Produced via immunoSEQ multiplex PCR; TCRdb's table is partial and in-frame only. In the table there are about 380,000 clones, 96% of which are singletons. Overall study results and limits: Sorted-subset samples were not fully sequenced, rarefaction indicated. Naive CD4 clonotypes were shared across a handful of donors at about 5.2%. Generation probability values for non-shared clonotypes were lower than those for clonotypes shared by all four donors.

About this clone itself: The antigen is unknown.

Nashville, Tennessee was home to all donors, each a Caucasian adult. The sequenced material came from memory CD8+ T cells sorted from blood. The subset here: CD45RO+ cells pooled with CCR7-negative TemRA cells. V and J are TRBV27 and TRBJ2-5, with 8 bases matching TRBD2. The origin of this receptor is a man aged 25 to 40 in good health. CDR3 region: CASSPYSGTSYQETQYF. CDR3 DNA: TGTGCCAGCAGTCCTTATTCCGGGACTAGTTACCAAGAGACCCAGTACTTC.